The clone carrying this T cell receptor beta chain has a handful of counts. The record originates from a study of T cell changes during pregnancy in multiple sclerosis. Method: immunoSEQ multiplex PCR; TCRdb's copy keeps in-frame clones and lacks some. The sample yields under 110,000 clones, more than 80% seen once. Germline V CDR1 and CDR2: SGHTA, FQGNSA. Trimming took 4 bases from V and 0 from J; bases not matched to a gene: 4. The CDR3 extends over 16 amino acids. The chain carries TRBV7-2 and TRBJ2-3; TRBD2 aligns across 10 bases. Sample: peripheral blood, taken before pregnancy. This TCR was recovered from a female donor with multiple sclerosis, enrolled in a pregnancy study. The CDR3 spells CASSSRLAGSTDTQYF. CDR3 DNA: TGTGCCAGCAGCTCGAGACTAGCGGGCAGCACAGATACGCAGTATTTT.